This TCR beta chain was recovered during a study of blood T cell repertoires in COVID-19. Clones were read by immunoSEQ multiplex PCR, and TCRdb kept only the in-frame ones, dropping some. This table has 130,000 or so clones, about 80% appearing once. Trimming removed 1 base from V and 0 bases from J, with 8 bases in between. This CDR3 has 14 amino acids. The V gene's germline CDR1 is SGHTS and CDR2 YDEGEE. The study recruited people aged 18 to 89 years across some 23 US areas. Source material: PBMCs or T cells enriched from blood (not recorded which). The TCR was taken from a man in his forties with acute COVID-19. The chain is built from TRBV5-8 and TRBJ2-7; D is unresolved. DNA for the CDR3: TGTGCCAGCAGCTTGTCAACAGCCTCCTACGAGCAGTACTTC. Translation gives CASSLSTASYEQYF.